This passage covers 10 T cell receptor beta chains from one sample sequenced in a study of cytomegalovirus exposure and HLA in healthy donors. Here immunoSEQ multiplex PCR was the method, and the copy in TCRdb shows in-frame clones only, minus some. Among approximately 130,000 clones listed, around 85% were seen once. Sequencing input: PBMCs. The receptors come from a woman aged 25-40 years in good health and CMV-seronegative.

This clone occurred once. This sequence joins TRBV2 and TRBJ1-2; perhaps TRBD1 as D (5 bases). Trimming cost V 6 bases and J 7 bases, with 21 bases left between them. CDR3 length: 15 amino acids. Germline CDR1 and CDR2: SNHLY and FYNNEI. As DNA, the CDR3 is TGTGCCAGCAGCGAGGAGGGGTACTCTTTGAGTGGCTACACCTTC. The encoded protein is CASSEEGYSLSGYTF.

This chain uses TRBV18 with TRBJ1-5; D unresolved. Germline values: CDR1 KGHSH, CDR2 LQKENI. This CDR3 is 13 amino acids long. The ends were cut back, 2 bases at V and 4 bases at J, with 6 bases in the middle. The CDR3 nucleotides read TGTGCCAGCTCACCAGGCATGAATCAGCCCCAGCATTTT. It encodes CASSPGMNQPQHF.

This clone was recorded once. The chain uses TRBV11-2 and TRBJ1-2; weak D call: TRBD1 (5 bases). The V gene's germline CDR1 is SGHAT and CDR2 FQNNGV. V was clipped by 5 bases and J by 3 bases, with 13 bases between them. The CDR3 contains 14 residues. The CDR3 reads CASSAGFAYYGYTF. CDR3 sequence (DNA): TGTGCCAGCAGCGCAGGGTTTGCGTACTATGGCTACACCTTC.

The V and J genes are TRBV6-7 and TRBJ2-1, with 7 bases lining up with TRBD1. TRBV6-7 is an open reading frame whose function is uncertain. J lost 5 bases, V lost 2 bases, and 9 bases had no gene match. The CDR3 sequence is 16 residues long. The CDR3 region is CASSYAGTVGHNEQFF. In DNA, the CDR3 is TGTGCCAGCAGTTACGCCGGGACAGTGGGACACAATGAGCAGTTCTTC.

The J gene is TRBJ2-7, the V gene TRBV7-2; 7 bases fit TRBD2. Losses at the gene ends were 5 bases for V and 0 bases for J; bases not matched to a gene: 7. The germline gives CDR1 SGHTA, CDR2 FQGNSA. This CDR3 is 15 amino acids long. The CDR3 DNA reads as TGTGCCAGCAGCCTTACAGGCGGGAGCTCCTACGAGCAGTACTTC. Amino acid sequence: CASSLTGGSSYEQYF.

The V call is TRBV7-8, the J call TRBJ2-5, with TRBD2 matching over 10 bases. CDR1 is SGHVS and CDR2 is FQNEAQ in the germline V gene. After removal of 0 bases from V and 5 bases from J, the junction contained 6 bases not matched to a gene. This CDR3 is built from 16 residues. The CDR3 region is CASSLAGLALPETQYF. DNA for the CDR3: TGTGCCAGCAGCTTAGCGGGACTAGCGCTCCCGGAGACCCAGTACTTC.

This clone was counted only a few times. The CDR3 protein is CASSLDRRGQGGELFF. The CDR3 bases are TGTGCCAGCAGCTTAGATCGGAGGGGGCAAGGCGGGGAGCTGTTTTTT. The J gene is TRBJ2-2, the V gene TRBV11-2, with D perhaps matching TRBD1 (7 bases). The CDR3 totals 16 residues. Trimming left V 0 bases short and J 7 bases short, with 15 bases between. The V gene's germline CDR1 is SGHAT and CDR2 FQNNGV.

The rearrangement links TRBV5-1 to TRBJ2-3; possibly TRBD1 for D (5 bases). CDR1 and CDR2 from the germline V gene are SGHRS and YFSETQ. This CDR3 is 13 amino acids long. Trimming took 4 bases from V and 6 from J, leaving 12 bases between them. CDR3 sequence reads: CASSPDTPDTQYF. The CDR3 DNA reads TGCGCCAGCAGCCCGGACACCCCCGATACGCAGTATTTT.

This chain uses TRBV7-9 with TRBJ2-5; D might be TRBD2 (5 bases). The CDR3 runs to 12 residues. The germline V and J ends were trimmed by 5 bases and 5 bases, with 9 bases remaining between them. In germline, CDR1 is SEHNR, CDR2 FQNEAQ (reference sequence). The DNA for the CDR3 is TGTGCCAGCAGCGACTATGGGGAGACCCAGTACTTC. It specifies CASSDYGETQYF.

In its sample, this clone was seen once. V is TRBV19 and J is TRBJ1-5, with TRBD1 as a possible D gene (6 bases). The CDR3 loop spans 16 amino acids. Trimming took 0 bases from V and 2 from J, leaving 11 bases between them. Germline CDR1 is LNHDA and CDR2 is SQIVND (reference sequence). Written as DNA, the CDR3 is TGTGCCAGTAGTATAGACGGACAGACTCGCAATCAGCCCCAGCATTTT. Translation: CASSIDGQTRNQPQHF.